This T cell receptor (beta chain) stems from a study of blood T cell repertoires in COVID-19. Across the whole study: Both acute and convalescent COVID-19 samples were obtained from the United States, Italy and Spain. T cells, B-cell-depleted T cells, or PBMCs provided the cDNA or gDNA that served as material.

Produced via immunoSEQ multiplex PCR; TCRdb's table is partial and in-frame only. The table shows tens of thousands of clones, with around 84% occurring only once. The V and J ends lost 5 bases and 0 bases respectively, with 13 bases between them. CDR1 and CDR2 (germline): LNHDA, SQIVND (reference sequence). The CDR3 extends over 15 amino acids. This clone was picked up one time. Sequencing was performed on peripheral blood. V usage is TRBV19 and J usage is TRBJ2-5; D not certain. The sequence was collected from a man between 65 and 85 years old with acute or convalescent COVID-19. CDR3 coding DNA: TGTGCCAGTAGTTGGGCAGGAAATTACCAAGAGACCCAGTACTTC. This sequence encodes CASSWAGNYQETQYF.